The source of this T cell receptor (beta chain) is a study of blood T cell repertoires in COVID-19. The CDR3 spans 16 residues. V shed 6 bases and J 0 bases; nucleotides not matched to a gene: 6. Per the germline V gene, CDR1 is MNHEY and CDR2 is SVGEGT. Participants were aged 18 to 89 years from approximately 24 US areas. Clinical history as reported by participants underpinned cohort assignment. Original processing notes: Reference gene primers were amplified, and this amplification served to estimate nucleated cell counts. Clones were sequenced by immunoSEQ multiplex PCR, and TCRdb holds only the in-frame ones, with some missing. V and J calls and clone size come straight from that table; D and trimming were deduced from the DNA. The top ten clones hold about 1.3% of a sample with 200,000 to 250,000 clones, roughly four fifths of them seen once.

Sequencing used PBMCs or T cells enriched from blood (not recorded which). The receptor was isolated from a middle-aged woman with acute COVID-19. This rearrangement joins TRBV6-2 or TRBV6-3 to TRBJ2-5; 11 nucleotides match TRBD2. The CDR3 DNA reads as TGTGCCAGCAGACCTCTAGCGGGGGGAAACCAAGAGACCCAGTACTTC. It yields the protein CASRPLAGGNQETQYF.